The rows below give T cell receptor beta chains drawn from one sample of a study of control samples from healthy donors and cancer patients. The method was immunoSEQ multiplex PCR; TCRdb's version includes in-frame clones alone and lacks a portion of them. Among some 100,000 clones listed, over 75% were seen once. Sequencing was performed on blood. The receptors were sampled from a woman between 50 and 59 years old in good health. Both conserved end residues are part of each CDR3. D genes are given only for firm matches. Clone size is given for some rows only: seen once, a few or many times, or a class if the clone is expanded.

.	TRBV4-3	TRBJ2-3	once	CASSQWRLVGTDTQYF	TGCGCCAGCAGCCAATGGAGACTAGTGGGCACAGATACGCAGTATTTT
.	TRBV27	TRBJ2-1	.	CASTPGSSYNEQFF	TGTGCCAGCACTCCGGGGAGCTCCTACAATGAGCAGTTCTTC
.	TRBV5-4	TRBJ1-6	.	CASSLTGRSPLHF	TGTGCCAGCAGCTTGACAGGTCGATCACCCCTCCACTTT
.	TRBV6-5	TRBJ1-1	.	CASSYSLQGNTEAFF	TGTGCCAGCAGTTACTCATTACAGGGGAACACTGAAGCTTTCTTT
.	TRBV7-2	TRBJ1-2	.	CASSFTGLKNYGYTF	TGTGCCAGCAGCTTCACAGGGTTAAAGAACTATGGCTACACCTTC
TRBD1	TRBV29-1	TRBJ1-1	.	CSVEQGVGEAFF	TGCAGCGTTGAACAGGGGGTAGGGGAAGCTTTCTTT
TRBD1	TRBV27	TRBJ1-6	many	CASSLGTVGNSPLHF	TGTGCCAGCAGTCTCGGGACAGTGGGTAATTCACCCCTCCACTTT
.	TRBV12-3/TRBV12-4	TRBJ1-6	few	CASHRDNKSPLHF	TGTGCCAGTCACCGGGACAATAAGTCACCCCTCCACTTT
.	TRBV7-2	TRBJ2-2	.	CASSPRGMDTGELFF	TGTGCCAGCAGCCCCCGCGGGATGGACACCGGGGAGCTGTTTTTT
.	TRBV7-3	TRBJ2-3	.	CASSAFRSDTQYF	TGTGCCAGCAGCGCCTTTCGTTCGGATACGCAGTATTTT
TRBD1	TRBV2	TRBJ1-2	few	CASITGVNYGYTF	TGTGCCAGCATTACAGGGGTTAACTATGGCTACACCTTC
.	TRBV9	TRBJ1-5	.	CASSVTPSNQPQHF	TGTGCCAGCAGCGTAACACCGAGCAATCAGCCCCAGCATTTT
.	TRBV6-5	TRBJ2-1	.	CASRGDNEQFF	TGTGCCAGCAGGGGTGATAATGAGCAGTTCTTC
.	TRBV24-1	TRBJ2-1	.	CATRGAGVDEQFF	TGTGCCACCAGGGGGGCAGGCGTGGATGAGCAGTTCTTC
.	TRBV24-1	TRBJ2-3	once	CATSKGNTDTQYF	TGTGCCACCAGTAAGGGGAACACAGATACGCAGTATTTT
.	TRBV7-9	TRBJ2-1	.	CASSLAPGAYNEQFF	TGTGCCAGCAGCTTAGCGCCTGGGGCCTACAATGAGCAGTTCTTC
TRBD2	TRBV6-5	TRBJ2-3	.	CASRVAGGPTDTQYF	TGTGCCAGCAGGGTAGCGGGGGGCCCCACAGATACGCAGTATTTT
TRBD1	TRBV2	TRBJ2-7	.	CASSVPRTGSYEQYF	TGTGCCAGCAGTGTCCCCAGGACAGGATCCTACGAGCAGTACTTC
.	TRBV7-3	TRBJ1-6	.	CASSRDGHHNSPLHF	TGTGCCAGCAGCCGTGATGGGCATCATAATTCACCCCTCCACTTT
.	TRBV19	TRBJ1-3	few	CASSGGNTIYF	TGTGCCAGTAGTGGGGGAAACACCATATATTTT
TRBD2	TRBV5-1	TRBJ2-1	.	CASSPGALAGGNEQFF	TGCGCCAGCAGCCCCGGCGCCTTAGCGGGGGGCAATGAGCAGTTCTTC
TRBD1	TRBV5-6	TRBJ1-1	.	CASSLFDRDDTEAFF	TGTGCCAGCAGCTTATTCGACAGGGATGACACTGAAGCTTTCTTT
TRBD2	TRBV4-3	TRBJ2-2	.	CASSQDRWLGLAGADGELFF	TGCGCCAGCAGCCAAGATAGATGGTTGGGACTAGCGGGAGCGGACGGGGAGCTGTTTTTT
.	TRBV6-5	TRBJ1-5	.	CASSRTQHSNQPQHF	TGTGCCAGCAGTAGGACCCAACATAGCAATCAGCCCCAGCATTTT
.	TRBV20-1	TRBJ2-7	.	CSASFRARSQPGGLTYEQYF	TGCAGTGCTAGTTTTCGGGCTCGCTCTCAACCCGGGGGACTGACCTACGAGCAGTACTTC
.	TRBV6-5	TRBJ1-2	.	CASSRGQGYTF	TGTGCCAGCAGCCGTGGACAGGGCTACACCTTC
.	TRBV27	TRBJ2-6	.	CASTLSSGANVLTF	TGTGCCAGCACCCTGAGCTCTGGGGCCAACGTCCTGACTTTC
.	TRBV7-2	TRBJ2-6	.	CASSRVFSGANVLTF	TGTGCCAGCAGCCGCGTCTTTTCTGGGGCCAACGTCCTGACTTTC
.	TRBV4-1	TRBJ1-2	once	CASSQERWSGYTF	TGCGCCAGCAGCCAAGAGAGATGGAGTGGCTACACCTTC
.	TRBV6-6	TRBJ1-1	.	CASSYSRGAGGEAFF	TGTGCCAGCAGTTACTCGAGGGGCGCCGGTGGTGAAGCTTTCTTT
TRBD2	TRBV7-8	TRBJ2-5	.	CASSLGLAGGRETQYF	TGTGCCAGCAGCTTAGGACTAGCGGGAGGTCGCGAGACCCAGTACTTC
.	TRBV3-1/TRBV3-2	TRBJ2-7	.	CASSQEGREQYF	TGTGCCAGCAGCCAAGAAGGGCGGGAGCAGTACTTC
.	TRBV21-1	TRBJ1-5	once	CASNAIKGGRQPQHF	TGTGCCAGCAATGCGATAAAAGGGGGCAGGCAGCCCCAGCATTTT
.	TRBV3-1/TRBV3-2	TRBJ1-2	.	CASSQDRRSPYGYTF	TGTGCCAGCAGCCAAGATCGGAGATCCCCCTATGGCTACACCTTC
.	TRBV3-1/TRBV3-2	TRBJ1-5	few	CASSPTGSSQPQHF	TGTGCCAGCAGCCCTACAGGGAGCAGCCAGCCCCAGCATTTT
.	TRBV5-6	TRBJ2-2	.	CASSGTYTGELFF	TGTGCCAGCAGTGGGACTTACACCGGGGAGCTGTTTTTT
.	TRBV6-2/TRBV6-3	TRBJ1-5	.	CASSYSNEVEPQHF	TGTGCCAGCAGTTACTCGAATGAGGTGGAGCCCCAGCATTTT
.	TRBV3-1/TRBV3-2	TRBJ1-2	.	CASSQAGSYGYTF	TGTGCCAGCAGCCAAGCAGGGTCCTATGGCTACACCTTC
.	TRBV7-6	TRBJ2-2	.	CASRLWGDLTGELFF	TGTGCCAGCAGACTCTGGGGTGACCTCACCGGGGAGCTGTTTTTT
TRBD1	TRBV6-6	TRBJ2-5	.	CASSYWTGETQYF	TGTGCCAGCAGTTACTGGACAGGCGAGACCCAGTACTTC
.	TRBV30	TRBJ2-6	.	CAWSVLRTGANVLTF	TGTGCCTGGAGTGTCTTGAGGACCGGGGCCAACGTCCTGACTTTC
.	TRBV5-3	TRBJ2-1	.	CARSLRPPLVNEQFF	TGTGCCAGAAGCTTACGCCCACCCTTAGTCAATGAGCAGTTCTTC
.	TRBV5-1	TRBJ2-3	.	CASRREWSDTQYF	TGCGCCAGTCGGCGTGAGTGGTCAGATACGCAGTATTTT
.	TRBV19	TRBJ2-1	.	CASTEGGGPSYNEQFF	TGTGCCAGTACCGAAGGGGGAGGGCCTTCCTACAATGAGCAGTTCTTC
TRBD1	TRBV12-3/TRBV12-4	TRBJ2-4	once	CASRWTGSNIQYF	TGTGCCAGCAGGTGGACAGGGTCAAACATTCAGTACTTC
.	TRBV5-4	TRBJ2-5	.	CASRRQETQYF	TGTGCCAGCCGTCGACAGGAGACCCAGTACTTC
.	TRBV3-1/TRBV3-2	TRBJ2-2	large	CASSPGTPGELFF	TGTGCCAGCAGTCCAGGGACTCCCGGGGAGCTGTTTTTT